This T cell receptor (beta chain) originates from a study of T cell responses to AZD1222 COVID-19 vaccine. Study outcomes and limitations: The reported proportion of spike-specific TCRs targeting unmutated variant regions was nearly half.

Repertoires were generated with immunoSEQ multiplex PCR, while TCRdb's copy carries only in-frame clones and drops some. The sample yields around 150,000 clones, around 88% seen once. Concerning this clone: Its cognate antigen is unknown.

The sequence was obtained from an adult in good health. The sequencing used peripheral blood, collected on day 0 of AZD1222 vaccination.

The CDR3 DNA follows: TGTGCCAGCAGCTCGGACATCCTTTCCGGGACTAGGGGCAATGAGCAGTTCTTC. Its translation is CASSSDILSGTRGNEQFF. The rearrangement links TRBV7-2 to TRBJ2-1, with 8 bases identical to TRBD2. There are 18 residues in the CDR3. Germline CDR1 and CDR2: SGHTA and FQGNSA. V trimming: 4 bases; J trimming: 6 bases; junction bases outside the gene matches: 17.